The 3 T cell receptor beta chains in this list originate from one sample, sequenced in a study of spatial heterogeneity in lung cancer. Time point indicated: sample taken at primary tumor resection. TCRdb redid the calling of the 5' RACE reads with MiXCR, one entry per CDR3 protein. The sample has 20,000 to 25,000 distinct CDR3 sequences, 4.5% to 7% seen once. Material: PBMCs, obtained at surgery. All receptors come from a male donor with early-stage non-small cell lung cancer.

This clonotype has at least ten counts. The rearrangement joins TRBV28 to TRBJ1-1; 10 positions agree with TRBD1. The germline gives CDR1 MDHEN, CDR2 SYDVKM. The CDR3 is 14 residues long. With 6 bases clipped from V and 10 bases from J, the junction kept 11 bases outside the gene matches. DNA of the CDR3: TGTGCCAGCAGCCCCGGGACAGGGGACCTGAGAGCTTTCTTT. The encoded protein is CASSPGTGDLRAFF.

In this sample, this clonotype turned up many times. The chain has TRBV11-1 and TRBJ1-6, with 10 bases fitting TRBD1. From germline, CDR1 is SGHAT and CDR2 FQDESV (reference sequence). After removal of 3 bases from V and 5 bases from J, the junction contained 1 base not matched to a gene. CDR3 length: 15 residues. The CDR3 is CASSFGTGDNSPLHF. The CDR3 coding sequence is TGTGCCAGCAGCTTCGGGACAGGGGATAATTCACCCCTCCACTTT.

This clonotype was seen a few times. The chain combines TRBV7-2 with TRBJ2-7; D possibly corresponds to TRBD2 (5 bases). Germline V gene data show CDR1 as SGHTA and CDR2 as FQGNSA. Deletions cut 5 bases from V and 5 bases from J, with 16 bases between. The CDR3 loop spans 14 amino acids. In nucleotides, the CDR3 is TGTGCCAGCAGCCCCCGGACTGGATCTAACGAGCAGTACTTC. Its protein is CASSPRTGSNEQYF. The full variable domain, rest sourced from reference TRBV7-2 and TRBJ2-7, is GAGVSQSPSNKVTEKGKDVELRCDPISGHTALYWYRQSLGQGLEFLIYFQGNSAPDKSGLPSDRFSAERTGGSVSTLTIQRTQQEDSAVYLCASSPRTGSNEQYFGPGTRLTVT.